Listed below are T cell receptor beta chains from one sample, sequenced in a study of blood T cell repertoires in COVID-19. Produced via immunoSEQ multiplex PCR; TCRdb's table is partial and in-frame only. Among about 82,000 clones listed, about 86% were seen once. The specimen sequenced was peripheral blood. The receptors were sampled from a woman aged 55 to 70 with acute or convalescent COVID-19. Each CDR3 is given with its conserved first and last residue. Fields, in order: clone size, D gene, J gene, V gene, CDR3 DNA, CDR3 protein. A D gene is named only where the DNA matches it firmly. Clone size, where shown, is once, few, many, or a class for clones that have expanded.

clone size: NA; D gene: TRBD2; J gene: TRBJ2-1; V gene: TRBV23-1; CDR3 DNA: TGCGCCAGCAGTCAATCAGGGCGGACTAGCGGGAGGGACTACAATGAGCAGTTCTTC; CDR3 protein: CASSQSGRTSGRDYNEQFF
clone size: few; D gene: NA; J gene: TRBJ1-2; V gene: TRBV19; CDR3 DNA: TGTGCCAGTAGGTCGGCCACCTATTATCGAAGCGATGGCTACACCTTC; CDR3 protein: CASRSATYYRSDGYTF
clone size: once; D gene: TRBD2; J gene: TRBJ2-3; V gene: TRBV4-3; CDR3 DNA: TGCGCCAGCAGCCATTCCGGGGGGGCCCCAGATACGCAGTATTTT; CDR3 protein: CASSHSGGAPDTQYF
clone size: NA; D gene: TRBD2; J gene: TRBJ2-7; V gene: TRBV7-3; CDR3 DNA: TGTGCCAGCATTCCCTTTAACAGGGTCCAGCGGGGGGGCGGCGCCCACGAGCAGTACTTC; CDR3 protein: CASIPFNRVQRGGGAHEQYF
clone size: few; D gene: TRBD1; J gene: TRBJ1-3; V gene: TRBV7-9; CDR3 DNA: TGTGCCAGCAGCCACGGGACAGGAAGAAACACCATATATTTT; CDR3 protein: CASSHGTGRNTIYF
clone size: NA; D gene: TRBD2; J gene: TRBJ2-1; V gene: TRBV3-1/TRBV3-2; CDR3 DNA: TGTGCCAGCAGCCGGGAGGGGTCCTACAATGAGCAGTTCTTC; CDR3 protein: CASSREGSYNEQFF
clone size: NA; D gene: NA; J gene: TRBJ1-1; V gene: TRBV9; CDR3 DNA: TGTGCCAGCAGCGTAGGAGGGGGTTGGAATTTCGACACTGAAGCTTTCTTT; CDR3 protein: CASSVGGGWNFDTEAFF
clone size: NA; D gene: TRBD1; J gene: TRBJ1-2; V gene: TRBV9; CDR3 DNA: TGTGCCAGCAGCGGAGGGACAGGGGAATTCTATGGCTACACCTTC; CDR3 protein: CASSGGTGEFYGYTF
clone size: NA; D gene: NA; J gene: TRBJ2-1; V gene: TRBV7-2; CDR3 DNA: TGTGCCAGCAGCTTAGTTGACGGACTCTCCTACAATGAGCAGTTCTTC; CDR3 protein: CASSLVDGLSYNEQFF
clone size: NA; D gene: TRBD2; J gene: TRBJ2-1; V gene: TRBV4-1; CDR3 DNA: TGCGCCAGCAGCCGGGGACTAGCGGATTACAATGAGCAGTTCTTC; CDR3 protein: CASSRGLADYNEQFF
clone size: few; D gene: TRBD1; J gene: TRBJ1-6; V gene: TRBV5-1; CDR3 DNA: TGCGCCAGCAGCGCCGGGACAGTCGATTCACCCCTCCACTTT; CDR3 protein: CASSAGTVDSPLHF
clone size: NA; D gene: TRBD2; J gene: TRBJ2-2; V gene: TRBV9; CDR3 DNA: TGTGCCAGCAGCGTCACTAGCGGGATGAACACCGGGGAGCTGTTTTTT; CDR3 protein: CASSVTSGMNTGELFF
clone size: NA; D gene: NA; J gene: TRBJ2-4; V gene: TRBV19; CDR3 DNA: TGTGCCAGTAGTCGTGATTCCAGGGCCAAAAACATTCAGTACTTC; CDR3 protein: CASSRDSRAKNIQYF
clone size: NA; D gene: NA; J gene: TRBJ2-1; V gene: TRBV24-1; CDR3 DNA: TGTGCCACCAGTGATTTAGGCGTGGGAGGGCAGTTCTTC; CDR3 protein: CATSDLGVGGQFF
clone size: NA; D gene: TRBD2; J gene: TRBJ2-4; V gene: TRBV28; CDR3 DNA: TGTGCCAGCAGCACACCCGGACTAGCTTACATTCAGTACTTC; CDR3 protein: CASSTPGLAYIQYF
clone size: NA; D gene: TRBD2; J gene: TRBJ2-3; V gene: TRBV7-2; CDR3 DNA: TGTGCCAGCCCGCCTACAGCGGGGGTATATACAGATACGCAGTATTTT; CDR3 protein: CASPPTAGVYTDTQYF
clone size: NA; D gene: TRBD1; J gene: TRBJ2-6; V gene: TRBV6-1; CDR3 DNA: TGTGCCAGCAGTGCCCGACAGGGTAACTCTGGGGCCAACGTCCTGACTTTC; CDR3 protein: CASSARQGNSGANVLTF
clone size: NA; D gene: NA; J gene: TRBJ1-5; V gene: TRBV7-6; CDR3 DNA: TGTGCCAGCAGCTTAGGACAGATTAGCAATCAGCCCCAGCATTTT; CDR3 protein: CASSLGQISNQPQHF
clone size: NA; D gene: NA; J gene: TRBJ1-5; V gene: TRBV19; CDR3 DNA: TGTGCCAGTACCATGTTGGACAGAGGAATGAATCAGCCCCAGCATTTT; CDR3 protein: CASTMLDRGMNQPQHF
clone size: NA; D gene: TRBD2; J gene: TRBJ2-7; V gene: TRBV3-1/TRBV3-2; CDR3 DNA: TGTGCCAGCAGCCAAACTAGCGGCAACCTCTACGAGCAGTACTTC; CDR3 protein: CASSQTSGNLYEQYF
clone size: NA; D gene: TRBD1; J gene: TRBJ1-2; V gene: TRBV5-1; CDR3 DNA: TGCGCCAGCAGCTTTGCAGGGGGCGGCTATGGCTACACCTTC; CDR3 protein: CASSFAGGGYGYTF
clone size: NA; D gene: NA; J gene: TRBJ1-5; V gene: TRBV5-6; CDR3 DNA: TGTGCCAGCAGCTTGGATGGGCAGCCCAGCAATCAGCCCCAGCATTTT; CDR3 protein: CASSLDGQPSNQPQHF
clone size: NA; D gene: NA; J gene: TRBJ2-1; V gene: TRBV5-1; CDR3 DNA: TGCGCCAGCAGTTATAACTACAATGAGCAGTTCTTC; CDR3 protein: CASSYNYNEQFF
clone size: NA; D gene: NA; J gene: TRBJ1-6; V gene: TRBV11-2; CDR3 DNA: TGTGCCAGCAGCTTAGCCTACAGGATGAGCTCCTATAATTCACCCCTCCACTTT; CDR3 protein: CASSLAYRMSSYNSPLHF
clone size: once; D gene: TRBD2; J gene: TRBJ2-3; V gene: TRBV7-9; CDR3 DNA: TGTGCCAGCAGCCCCGGGACTAGCGGGGAAGTGGGCACAGATACGCAGTATTTT; CDR3 protein: CASSPGTSGEVGTDTQYF
clone size: NA; D gene: TRBD1; J gene: TRBJ1-1; V gene: TRBV5-1; CDR3 DNA: TGCGCCAGCCGAGAACAGGGGATGAACACTGAAGCTTTCTTT; CDR3 protein: CASREQGMNTEAFF